This T cell receptor beta chain stems from a study of cytomegalovirus exposure and HLA in healthy donors. Whole-study findings and limits: It was found in a later analysis that first-cohort TCR clusters tended to co-occur in the 120 validation repertoires.

Method: immunoSEQ multiplex PCR; TCRdb's copy keeps in-frame clones and lacks some. The sample records about 160,000 clones, about 82% being singletons. Regarding this clone: The antigen is unknown.

J gave up 10 bases and V 7 bases, and 18 bases lay outside the gene matches. Germline V gene sequence: CDR1 SNHLY, CDR2 FYNNEI. This CDR3 spans 16 amino acids. Sequencing input: PBMCs. The receptor's source is a man between 25 and 39 years old in good health and CMV-seropositive. The chain uses TRBV2 and TRBJ2-1; 8 bases fit TRBD2. In DNA, the CDR3 is TGTGCCAGCAACCACAACTTGGGACTAGTCGGTTGGGAGCAGTTCTTC. Amino acids: CASNHNLGLVGWEQFF.